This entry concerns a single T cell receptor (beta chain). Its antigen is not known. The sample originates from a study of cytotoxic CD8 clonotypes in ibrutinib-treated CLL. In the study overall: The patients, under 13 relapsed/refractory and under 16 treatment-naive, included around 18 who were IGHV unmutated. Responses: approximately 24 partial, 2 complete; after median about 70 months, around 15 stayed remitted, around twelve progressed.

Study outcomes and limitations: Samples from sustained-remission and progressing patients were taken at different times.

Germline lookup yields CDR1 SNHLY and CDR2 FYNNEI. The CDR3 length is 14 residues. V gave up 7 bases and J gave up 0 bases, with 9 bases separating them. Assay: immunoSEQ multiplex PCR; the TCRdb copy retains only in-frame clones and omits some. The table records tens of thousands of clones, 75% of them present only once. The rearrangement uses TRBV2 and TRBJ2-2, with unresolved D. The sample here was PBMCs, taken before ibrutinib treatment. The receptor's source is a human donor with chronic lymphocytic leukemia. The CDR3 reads CASNAEANTGELFF. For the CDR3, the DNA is TGTGCCAGCAATGCGGAAGCGAACACCGGGGAGCTGTTTTTT. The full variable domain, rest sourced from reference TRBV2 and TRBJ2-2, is EPEVTQTPSHQVTQMGQEVILRCVPISNHLYFYWYRQILGQKVEFLVSFYNNEISEKSEIFDDQFSVERPDGSNFTLKIRSTKLEDSAMYFCASNAEANTGELFFGEGSRLTVL.